The T cell receptor (beta chain) under discussion was sequenced for a study of T cells expressing NK-cell markers. Study results and caveats: A handful of donors showed these clonotypes also leading the CD3+CD56-NKG2C+ fraction.

Concerning this clonotype itself: Its antigen is not identified.

TCRdb reprocessed the 5' RACE reads, with one entry per CDR3 protein and no DNA. This sample's clone table lists 550,000 or so distinct CDR3 sequences. Sample: blood T cells: a sorted CD56 or NKG2C T cell subset, CD4+ or CD8+ T cells, or bulk PBMC T cells (not recorded which). The clonotype originates from a man younger than 35 in good health.

This CDR3 is CSARDPSSSGVRNEQFF. The V gene is TRBV20-1, the J gene TRBJ2-1; TCRdb names TRBD2, which stays unverified in the absence of DNA. The CDR3 has 17 residues. Germline assignment: CDR1 DFQATT and CDR2 SNEGSKA (reference sequence).